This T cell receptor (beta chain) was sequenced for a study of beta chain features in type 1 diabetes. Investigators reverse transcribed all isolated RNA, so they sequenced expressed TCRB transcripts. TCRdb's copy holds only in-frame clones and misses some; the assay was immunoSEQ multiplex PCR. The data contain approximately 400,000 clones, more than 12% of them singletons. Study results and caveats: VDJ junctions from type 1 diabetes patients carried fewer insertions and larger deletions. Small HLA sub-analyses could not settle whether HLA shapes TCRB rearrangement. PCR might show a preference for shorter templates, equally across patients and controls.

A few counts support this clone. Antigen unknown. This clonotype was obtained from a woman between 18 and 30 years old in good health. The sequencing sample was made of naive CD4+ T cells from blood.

Here the CDR3 DNA reads TGCGCCAGCAGTCAATCCGGAGGCGGGGAGCTGTTTTTT. Its protein product is CASSQSGGGELFF. The chain has TRBV23-1 and TRBJ2-2; tentative D call: TRBD2 (5 bases). TRBV23-1 is an open reading frame, and its role is uncertain. CDR3 length: 13 amino acids. With 0 bases removed from V and 7 bases from J, the gap between germline ends came to 6 bases.